This TCR beta chain was identified in a study of blood T cell repertoires in COVID-19. Original methodology: Amplified reference gene primers provided the basis for estimating nucleated cell counts. Assay: immunoSEQ multiplex PCR; the TCRdb copy retains only in-frame clones and omits some. V and J calls and clone size come straight from that table; D and trimming were deduced from the DNA. Of roughly 210,000 clones listed, over 75% are singletons. Per germline, CDR1 LNHDA and CDR2 SQIVND (reference sequence). J was trimmed by 5 bases and V by 2 bases; bases with no gene match: 6. The CDR3 covers 15 residues.

The TCR was taken from a man aged 25-45 years in a cohort exposed to, infected with or recovered from COVID-19 (not recorded which). V usage is TRBV19 and J usage is TRBJ1-5; 7 bases agree with TRBD1. Sequenced input: PBMCs or T cells enriched from blood (not recorded which). The CDR3 nucleotides read TGTGCCAGTAGTATATGGGACAGCCAGGATCAGCCCCAGCATTTT. The encoded protein is CASSIWDSQDQPQHF.